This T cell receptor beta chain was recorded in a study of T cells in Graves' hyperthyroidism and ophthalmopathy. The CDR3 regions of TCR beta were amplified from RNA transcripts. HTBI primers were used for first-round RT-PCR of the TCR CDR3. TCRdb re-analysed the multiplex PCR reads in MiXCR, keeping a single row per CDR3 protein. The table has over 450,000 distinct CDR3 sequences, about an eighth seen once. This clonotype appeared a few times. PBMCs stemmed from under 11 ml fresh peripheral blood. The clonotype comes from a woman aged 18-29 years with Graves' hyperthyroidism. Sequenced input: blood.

The DNA of the CDR3 is TGTGCCAGCAGCCGAGGACTAGCGGGAGGACTAGAGCAGTACTTC. Translated, it gives CASSRGLAGGLEQYF. The chain uses TRBV3-1 and TRBJ2-7; 14 bases match TRBD2. Germline CDR1 and CDR2: LGHDT and YNNKEL (reference sequence). The CDR3 sequence is 15 residues long. With 4 bases clipped from V and 7 bases from J, the junction kept 6 bases outside the gene matches.